This note documents a single T cell receptor (beta chain) sequence. This entry is derived from a study of cytomegalovirus exposure and HLA in healthy donors. PCR involved 60 Vbeta and 13 Jbeta primers. Assay used: immunoSEQ multiplex PCR; TCRdb lists only in-frame clones, some missing. Of some 80,000 clones detected, over 70% appear once; the ten largest clones hold 5.9%. The CDR3 runs 17 residues. The J segment lost 5 bases and the V segment lost 2 bases, leaving 14 bases of the junction unmatched. The germline CDR1 and CDR2 sequences are SGHNT and YYREEE (reference sequence). Sequencing used PBMCs. The clonotype originates from a man younger than 35 in good health and CMV-seropositive. V usage is TRBV5-4 and J usage is TRBJ2-5; 8 bases are shared with TRBD1. This chain's CDR3 is CASSFYNGQGLVETQYF. Here the CDR3 DNA reads TGTGCCAGCAGCTTTTATAACGGACAGGGACTCGTGGAGACCCAGTACTTC.